These 21 T cell receptor beta chains share one sample of origin, sequenced in a study of blood T cell repertoires in COVID-19. The table came from immunoSEQ multiplex PCR; TCRdb's copy has only in-frame clones and leaves some out. The sample lists roughly 190,000 clones, 75% to 90% occurring once. Sequences were obtained from peripheral blood. The receptors were sampled from a man under 40 with acute or convalescent COVID-19.

The chain links TRBV4-1 to TRBJ1-2; no clear D. The V and J ends lost 3 bases and 5 bases respectively, with 4 bases between them. The germline V gene encodes CDR1 MGHRA and CDR2 YSYEKL. This CDR3 spans 11 amino acids. The CDR3 region is CASSHYYGYTF. The CDR3 DNA sequence: TGCGCCAGCAGCCACTATTATGGCTACACCTTC.

This clone was seen a handful of times. The CDR3 loop reads CASSSPKGGNQPQHF. The CDR3 nucleotides read TGTGCCAGCAGTTCACCCAAGGGAGGCAATCAGCCCCAGCATTTT. The V and J genes are TRBV28 and TRBJ1-5; D gene ambiguous. The V end lost 4 bases, the J end lost 2 bases, and 12 bases lay between the germline ends. The CDR3 contains 15 residues. Germline CDR1 and CDR2: MDHEN and SYDVKM.

The chain combines TRBV6-5 with TRBJ1-6, with D hard to call. The V and J ends lost 0 bases and 4 bases respectively, with 10 bases between them. This CDR3 is built from 16 residues. In germline, CDR1 is MNHEY, CDR2 SVGAGI. CDR3 residues: CASSYSVATYNSPLHF. CDR3 nucleotide sequence: TGTGCCAGCAGTTACTCGGTGGCAACATATAATTCACCCCTCCACTTT.

The chain couples TRBV6-5 to TRBJ1-6, with 10 bases aligning to TRBD1. Germline lookup yields CDR1 MNHEY and CDR2 SVGAGI. The trim removed 6 bases at V and 7 bases at J, leaving 6 bases unmatched. The CDR3 loop spans 15 amino acids. CDR3 amino acids: CASSGDRGGNSPLHF. The CDR3, as DNA: TGTGCCAGCAGCGGGGACAGGGGCGGGAATTCACCCCTCCACTTT.

The chain has TRBV6-6 and TRBJ2-4; D perhaps matches TRBD1 (6 bases). The CDR3 is made up of 12 amino acids. V lost 6 bases and J 7 bases, leaving 10 bases between the germline ends. Germline CDR1 is MNHNY and CDR2 is SVGAGI (reference sequence). The CDR3 bases are TGTGCCAGCAGACCCACAGGGAACATTCAGTACTTC. Its translation is CASRPTGNIQYF.

V usage is TRBV5-1 and J usage is TRBJ1-6, with a tentative D call TRBD1 (5 bases). The CDR3 is 13 amino acids. V dropped 10 bases and J dropped 3 bases, with 11 bases sitting between them. Germline lookup yields CDR1 SGHRS and CDR2 YFSETQ. Here the CDR3 DNA reads TGCGCCGCAGGGTGGGTCTATAATTCACCCCTCCACTTT. As protein: CAAGWVYNSPLHF.

This sequence joins TRBV5-6 and TRBJ1-5; possible D gene TRBD1, 6 bases. Trimming left V 4 bases short and J 7 bases short, with 18 bases between. CDR3 length: 15 amino acids. The germline V gene has CDR1 SGHDT and CDR2 YYEEEE. CDR3 in amino acids: CASSLQTGFRQPQHF. The CDR3 region has the DNA TGTGCCAGCAGCCTACAAACAGGGTTTCGGCAGCCCCAGCATTTT.

The chain employs TRBV11-2 and TRBJ2-1; 9 bases are a match to TRBD2. With 1 base clipped from V and 13 bases from J, the junction kept 2 bases outside the gene matches. The CDR3 totals 12 residues. Germline CDR1 SGHAT, CDR2 FQNNGV. This CDR3 is CASSLGLAGQFF. The CDR3 DNA sequence: TGTGCCAGCAGCTTAGGGCTAGCGGGACAGTTCTTC.

The chain uses TRBV7-3 and TRBJ2-5; TRBD2 matches 9 bases. V lost 4 bases, J lost 5 bases, and 5 bases stayed unmatched. The CDR3 runs to 14 residues. Germline CDR1 reads SGHTA; CDR2 reads FQGTGA. Here the CDR3 DNA reads TGTGCCAGCAGCTGGCGGGGGGGCCTTGAGACCCAGTACTTC. Protein: CASSWRGGLETQYF.

The chain is built from TRBV19 and TRBJ1-6; D is ambiguous. V was trimmed by 9 bases and J by 4 bases, leaving 10 bases between them. Germline CDR1 reads LNHDA; CDR2 reads SQIVND (reference sequence). This CDR3 is 13 amino acids long. CDR3 nucleotide sequence: TGTGCCAGCCGGGTGTCATATAATTCACCCCTCCACTTT. Protein: CASRVSYNSPLHF.

This chain connects TRBV2 to TRBJ1-2; D possibly corresponds to TRBD1 (6 bases). Germline V lookup: CDR1 SNHLY, CDR2 FYNNEI. The CDR3 loop spans 14 amino acids. Trimming cost V 6 bases and J 5 bases, with 16 bases left between them. The CDR3 loop is CASSVPGQHYGYTF. CDR3 coding DNA: TGTGCCAGCAGCGTACCGGGACAACATTATGGCTACACCTTC.

This clone was detected only once. The rearrangement links TRBV18 to TRBJ1-4; 9 positions match TRBD1. Germline trimming cut 6 bases from V and 8 bases from J; bases unmatched to any gene: 7. CDR1 and CDR2 (germline): KGHSH, LQKENI. This CDR3 contains 14 residues. The CDR3 loop is CASSRGTGTEKLFF. CDR3 coding DNA: TGTGCCAGCTCCCGTGGGACAGGGACGGAAAAACTGTTTTTT.

The V gene is TRBV11-1, the J gene TRBJ1-1; no firm D call. This CDR3 contains 12 residues. The V gene's germline CDR1 is SGHAT and CDR2 FQDESV (reference sequence). The V and J ends lost 8 bases and 0 bases respectively, with 7 bases between them. The CDR3 bases are TGTGCCAGCGGCCTCCTGAACACTGAAGCTTTCTTT. It yields the protein CASGLLNTEAFF.

This rearrangement joins TRBV28 to TRBJ1-5, with 11 bases that match TRBD1. Germline V gene lookup returns CDR1 MDHEN and CDR2 SYDVKM. The ends lost 6 bases at V and 6 bases at J; junction bases unmatched: 7. The CDR3 is 15 amino acids. This CDR3 reads CASSSGQGAAQPQHF. For the CDR3, the DNA is TGTGCCAGCAGCTCAGGACAGGGGGCGGCTCAGCCCCAGCATTTT.

V usage is TRBV30 and J usage is TRBJ2-7; weak D call: TRBD1 (6 bases). CDR3 length: 14 residues. Trimming removed 1 base at V and 1 base at J, with 11 bases between. Germline V gene sequence: CDR1 GTSNPN, CDR2 SVGIG (reference sequence). CDR3 DNA sequence: TGTGCCTGGAGTGCAGGGGCCCTATCCTACGAGCAGTACTTC. Translating gives CAWSAGALSYEQYF.

The rearrangement links TRBV10-1 to TRBJ2-2; perhaps TRBD1 as D (6 bases). The CDR3 runs to 14 residues. CDR1 WNHNN and CDR2 SYGVQD come from the germline V gene (reference sequence). With 5 bases removed from V and 4 bases from J, the gap between germline ends came to 11 bases. Here the CDR3 reads CASSRLGGTGELFF. For the CDR3, the DNA is TGCGCCAGCAGTCGATTAGGGGGCACCGGGGAGCTGTTTTTT.

The chain recombines TRBV3-1 (or the pseudogene TRBV3-2) with TRBJ2-7, with D possibly matching TRBD2 (5 bases). The CDR3 is 13 residues long. The germline gives CDR1 LGHDT, CDR2 YNNKEL (reference sequence). Trimming stripped 8 bases from V and 3 bases from J, with 14 bases between. CDR3 amino acids: CASSLRGGYEQYF. The CDR3 coding sequence is TGTGCCAGCTCCCTCCGGGGTGGCTACGAGCAGTACTTC.

The V and J genes are TRBV7-6 and TRBJ2-3, with 9 bases fitting TRBD2. This CDR3 spans 15 amino acids. The J segment lost 6 bases and the V segment lost 5 bases, leaving 9 bases of the junction unmatched. Germline V gene data show CDR1 as SGHVS and CDR2 as FNYEAQ. CDR3 protein: CASSGGLAGLDTQYF. The CDR3 region has the DNA TGTGCCAGCAGCGGGGGGCTAGCGGGATTGGATACGCAGTATTTT.

The chain recombines TRBV6-5 with TRBJ1-2; a weak D match, TRBD1 (5 bases). Germline V gene data show CDR1 as MNHEY and CDR2 as SVGAGI. CDR3 size: 14 residues. Trimming left V 6 bases short and J 4 bases short, with 15 bases between. CDR3 in DNA: TGTGCCAGCAGCGTAGACGGGGGGATCTATGGCTACACCTTC. As protein: CASSVDGGIYGYTF.

The chain is built from TRBV2 and TRBJ1-1; TRBD1 aligns across 9 bases. Germline values: CDR1 SNHLY, CDR2 FYNNEI. This CDR3 comprises 15 residues. Germline trimming cut 2 bases from V and 5 bases from J; bases unmatched to any gene: 6. CDR3 nucleotide sequence: TGTGCCAGCAGTGAACGGGGACAGGGTGGAACTGAAGCTTTCTTT. Translation gives CASSERGQGGTEAFF.

V gene TRBV18 combines with J gene TRBJ1-1, with a possible D match to TRBD1 (5 bases). Trimming removed 6 bases at V and 1 base at J, with 9 bases between. CDR3 length: 13 residues. CDR1 and CDR2 from the germline V gene are KGHSH and LQKENI. In DNA, the CDR3 is TGTGCCAGCTCCCCCGGGGGGAACACTGAAGCTTTCTTT. Encoded protein: CASSPGGNTEAFF. Full variable domain (outside the CDR3, taken from reference TRBV18 and TRBJ1-1): NAGVMQNPRHLVRRRGQEARLRCSPMKGHSHVYWYRQLPEEGLKFMVYLQKENIIDESGMPKERFSAEFPKEGPSILRIQQVVRGDSAAYFCASSPGGNTEAFFGQGTRLTVV.